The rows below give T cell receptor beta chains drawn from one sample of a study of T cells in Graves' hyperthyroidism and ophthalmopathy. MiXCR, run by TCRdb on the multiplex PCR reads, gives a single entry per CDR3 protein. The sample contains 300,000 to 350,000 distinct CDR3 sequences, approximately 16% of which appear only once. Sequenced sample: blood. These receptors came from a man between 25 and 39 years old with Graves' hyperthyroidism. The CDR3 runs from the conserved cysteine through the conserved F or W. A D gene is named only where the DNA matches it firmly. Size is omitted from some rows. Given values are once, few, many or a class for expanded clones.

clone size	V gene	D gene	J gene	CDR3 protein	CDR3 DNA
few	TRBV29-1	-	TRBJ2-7	CSVVEGNSYEQYF	TGCAGCGTTGTTGAGGGGAACTCCTACGAGCAGTACTTC
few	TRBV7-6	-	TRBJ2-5	CASSSSKWETQYF	TGTGCCAGCAGCTCTAGTAAGTGGGAGACCCAGTACTTC
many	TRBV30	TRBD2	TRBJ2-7	CAWQGTSGSNEQYF	TGTGCCTGGCAAGGGACTAGCGGGAGCAACGAGCAGTACTTC
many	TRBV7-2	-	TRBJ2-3	CASSSLGGKSADTQYF	TGTGCCAGCAGCTCATTGGGGGGAAAGAGTGCAGATACGCAGTATTTT
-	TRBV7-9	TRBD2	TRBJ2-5	CASSYRGAGLAGWETQYF	TGTGCCAGCAGCTACCGCGGTGCGGGACTAGCGGGATGGGAGACCCAGTACTTC
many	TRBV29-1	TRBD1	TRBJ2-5	CSVSTGRGGTQYF	TGCAGCGTTTCGACAGGGCGTGGGGGGACCCAGTACTTC
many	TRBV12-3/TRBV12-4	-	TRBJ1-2	CASPLERFPNGYTF	TGTGCCAGCCCTTTGGAGAGATTCCCAAATGGCTACACCTTC
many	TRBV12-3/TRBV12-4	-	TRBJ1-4	CASSPTGRDEKLFF	TGTGCCAGCAGTCCGACAGGTCGGGATGAAAAACTGTTTTTT
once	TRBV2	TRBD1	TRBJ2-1	CASGTGTYNEQFF	TGTGCCAGCGGGACAGGGACATACAATGAGCAGTTCTTC
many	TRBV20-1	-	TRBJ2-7	CSAMGLAYEQYF	TGCAGTGCTATGGGCTTAGCCTACGAGCAGTACTTC
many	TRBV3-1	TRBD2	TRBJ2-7	CASSQDFSNVAGANYEQYF	TGTGCCAGCAGCCAAGATTTTTCGAACGTGGCGGGAGCTAACTACGAGCAGTACTTC
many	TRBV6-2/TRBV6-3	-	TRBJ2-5	CASRTRQPEETQYF	TGTGCCAGCAGGACCCGGCAACCTGAGGAGACCCAGTACTTC
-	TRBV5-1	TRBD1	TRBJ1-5	CASSLAGGKQPQHF	TGCGCCAGCAGCTTAGCAGGGGGCAAACAGCCCCAGCATTTT
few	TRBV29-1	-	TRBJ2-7	CSVDGLGGFYEQYF	TGCAGCGTCGACGGGCTAGGGGGTTTTTACGAGCAGTACTTC